The source of this TCR beta chain is a study of cytomegalovirus exposure and HLA in healthy donors. Primers for the PCR totalled 60 Vbeta and 13 Jbeta. Repertoires were generated with immunoSEQ multiplex PCR, while TCRdb's copy carries only in-frame clones and drops some. The sample contains nearly 110,000 clones, approximately 71% of which appear only once. This clone appeared a few times. Its target is unknown. Study-wide results and caveats: Reports state that TCR beta sequences accurately predicted most subjects' HLA-A and HLA-B alleles.

CDR3 length equals 18 residues. CDR1 and CDR2 from the germline V gene are SGHVS and FNYEAQ. V gave up 2 bases and J gave up 0 bases; unmatched junction bases: 8. Sequences were obtained from PBMCs. The gene calls are TRBV7-6 and TRBJ2-3; 10 bases are a match to TRBD2. This clonotype originated in a middle-aged man in good health and CMV-seronegative. CDR3 in amino acids: CASSLQRGGLGSTDTQYF. CDR3 DNA: TGTGCCAGCAGCTTACAGCGGGGGGGCCTTGGAAGCACAGATACGCAGTATTTT. Full variable domain (missing parts from reference TRBV7-6 and TRBJ2-3): GAGVSQSPRYKVTKRGQDVALRCDPISGHVSLYWYRQALGQGPEFLTYFNYEAQQDKSGLPNDRFSAERPEGSISTLTIQRTEQRDSAMYRCASSLQRGGLGSTDTQYFGPGTRLTVL.